The 25 T cell receptor beta chains in this list originate from one sample, sequenced in a study of sequential checkpoint blockade in melanoma. Treatment described: randomized to nivolumab then ipilimumab (arm A) or the reverse (arm B). Libraries were prepared by immunoSEQ multiplex PCR; TCRdb keeps only in-frame clonotypes and omits some of them. Of about 4,900 clones in the sample, 34% are singletons; the top ten hold approximately 12%. The material was tumor tissue (inferred from file names), obtained from a patient given nivolumab and ipilimumab in sequence. All receptors come from a human donor with melanoma.

DNA of the CDR3: TGTGCCTGGAGTGGGTGGGACCACTATGGCTACACCTTC. It codes for CAWSGWDHYGYTF. This chain joins TRBV30 and TRBJ1-2; weak D call: TRBD1 (5 bases). The CDR3 loop spans 13 amino acids. V dropped 1 base and J dropped 3 bases, with 9 bases sitting between them. From germline, CDR1 is GTSNPN and CDR2 SVGIG (reference sequence).

This clone is medium-sized (0.01 to 0.1%) by share. The chain couples TRBV11-3 to TRBJ1-4; the D is unclear. The CDR3 sequence is 14 residues long. Trimming cost V 3 bases and J 6 bases, with 11 bases left between them. Germline V CDR1 and CDR2: SGHNT, YENEEA. CDR3 sequence: CASSLVGHDEKLFF. CDR3 nucleotide sequence: TGTGCCAGCAGCTTGGTGGGTCACGATGAAAAACTGTTTTTT.

There are many counts of this clone. The rearrangement joins TRBV6-8 to TRBJ2-3, with unresolved D. This CDR3 spans 16 amino acids. The germline gives CDR1 MNHGY, CDR2 SAAAGT. V dropped 0 bases and J dropped 4 bases, with 14 bases sitting between them. The CDR3 nucleotides are TGTGCCAGCAGTTACTCGACTCACCTCACATCAGATACGCAGTATTTT. It is translated as CASSYSTHLTSDTQYF.

This clone has just a few counts. The J gene is TRBJ1-1, the V gene TRBV11-3, with D maybe TRBD1 (6 bases). CDR3 length equals 15 residues. V dropped 5 bases and J dropped 4 bases, with 17 bases sitting between them. In germline, CDR1 is SGHNT, CDR2 YENEEA. The CDR3 region is CASSLEPGAGTEAFF. CDR3 bases: TGTGCCAGCAGCCTCGAACCGGGGGCGGGCACTGAAGCTTTCTTT.

The chain joins TRBV19 to TRBJ2-2; D assignment may be TRBD1 or TRBD2 (5 bases each). The V gene's germline CDR1 is LNHDA and CDR2 SQIVND (reference sequence). The CDR3 consists of 15 residues. The V and J ends lost 4 bases and 3 bases respectively, with 12 bases between them. In DNA form, the CDR3 reads TGTGCCAGTAGTAACTGGGACCGACACACCGGGGAGCTGTTTTTT. Protein product: CASSNWDRHTGELFF.

The chain recombines TRBV11-3 with TRBJ1-1; no definite D call. The CDR3 has 16 amino acids. Germline lookup yields CDR1 SGHNT and CDR2 YENEEA. Trimming cost V 0 bases and J 7 bases, with 18 bases left between them. CDR3 in amino acids: CASSLDHRPGDIEAFF. CDR3 in DNA: TGTGCCAGCAGCTTAGATCACCGACCGGGCGATATTGAAGCTTTCTTT.

This clone qualifies as medium-sized. The genes are TRBV6-8 and TRBJ1-5; 10 nucleotides align to TRBD1. The CDR3 consists of 18 residues. V lost 5 bases and J lost 2; bases outside the gene matches: 12. Germline-derived CDR1 and CDR2 are MNHGY and SAAAGT. The CDR3 here is CASSGWDRGPLGNQPQHF. The CDR3, as DNA: TGTGCCAGCAGTGGCTGGGACAGGGGACCTCTGGGCAATCAGCCCCAGCATTTT.

This clone ranks as medium-sized. The chain uses TRBV9 and TRBJ2-1; the D call may be TRBD1 or TRBD2 (5 bases each). CDR1 and CDR2 (germline): SGDLS, YYNGEE. V lost 7 bases to trimming and J lost 8 bases, with 22 bases between them. This CDR3 contains 15 residues. CDR3 DNA sequence: TGTGCCAGCCGGGGAGCTGAGGGGACGGTCGATGAGCAGTTCTTC. It specifies CASRGAEGTVDEQFF. Full variable domain (remainder filled in from reference TRBV9 and TRBJ2-1): DSGVTQTPKHLITATGQRVTLRCSPRSGDLSVYWYQQSLDQGLQFLIQYYNGEERAKGNILERFSAQQFPDLHSELNLSSLELGDSALYFCASRGAEGTVDEQFFGPGTRLTVL.

This chain links TRBV5-1 with TRBJ2-6; 7 nucleotides agree with TRBD1. The J segment lost 0 bases and the V segment lost 2 bases, leaving 5 bases of the junction unmatched. Looked up from germline, CDR1 is SGHRS and CDR2 is YFSETQ. This CDR3 spans 17 amino acids. As DNA, the CDR3 is TGCGCCAGCAGCTTTGACAGGGTTGACTCTGGGGCCAACGTCCTGACTTTC. It translates to CASSFDRVDSGANVLTF. Full variable domain (missing parts from reference TRBV5-1 and TRBJ2-6): KAGVTQTPRYLIKTRGQQVTLSCSPISGHRSVSWYQQTPGQGLQFLFEYFSETQRNKGNFPGRFSGRQFSNSRSEMNVSTLELGDSALYLCASSFDRVDSGANVLTFGAGSRLTVL.

CDR3 DNA sequence: TGTGCTAGTGGCACGGATAATTCACCCCTCCACTTT. It yields the protein CASGTDNSPLHF. J is TRBJ1-6 and V is TRBV12-5; D gene uncertain. Germline V lookup: CDR1 LGHNT, CDR2 FRNRAP. CDR3 length: 12 residues. Trimming cost V 6 bases and J 5 bases, with 5 bases left between them. The full variable domain, completed using reference TRBV12-5 and TRBJ1-6, is DARVTQTPRHKVTEMGQEVTMRCQPILGHNTVFWYRQTMMQGLELLAYFRNRAPLDDSGMPKDRFSAEMPDATLATLKIQPSEPRDSAVYFCASGTDNSPLHFGNGTRLTVT.

This sequence joins TRBV19 and TRBJ1-5; 8 bases match TRBD1. From germline, CDR1 is LNHDA and CDR2 SQIVND (reference sequence). This CDR3 spans 13 amino acids. Trimming took 5 bases from V and 7 from J; bases not matched to a gene: 4. In DNA form, the CDR3 reads TGTGCCAGTAGTCGTTGGACAGGGCAGCCCCAGCATTTT. It translates to CASSRWTGQPQHF.

This clone has just a few counts. The chain employs TRBV9 and TRBJ1-4, with D hard to call. The CDR3 is made up of 13 amino acids. Germline-derived CDR1 and CDR2 are SGDLS and YYNGEE. Trimming cost V 5 bases and J 7 bases, with 12 bases left between them. The CDR3 coding sequence is TGTGCCAGCAGTGACCGGGGAGTTGAAAAACTGTTTTTT. It encodes CASSDRGVEKLFF. Full variable domain (rest looked up from reference TRBV9 and TRBJ1-4): DSGVTQTPKHLITATGQRVTLRCSPRSGDLSVYWYQQSLDQGLQFLIQYYNGEERAKGNILERFSAQQFPDLHSELNLSSLELGDSALYFCASSDRGVEKLFFGSGTQLSVL.

J is TRBJ1-2 and V is TRBV19, with TRBD1 matching 8 bases. Germline CDR1 LNHDA, CDR2 SQIVND (reference sequence). V gave up 6 bases and J gave up 3 bases; unmatched junction bases: 3. CDR3 length: 13 amino acids. CDR3 nucleotides: TGTGCCAGTAGATCGGACAGGGACTATGGCTACACCTTC. The encoded protein is CASRSDRDYGYTF.

In its sample, this clone is medium-sized. The chain employs TRBV9 and TRBJ1-4; 7 bases are a match to TRBD1. The V gene's germline CDR1 is SGDLS and CDR2 YYNGEE. The ends lost 0 bases at V and 8 bases at J; junction bases unmatched: 4. The CDR3 runs to 14 residues. CDR3 protein: CASSVEGGREKLFF. The CDR3 DNA sequence: TGTGCCAGCAGCGTAGAAGGGGGCCGGGAAAAACTGTTTTTT.

The J gene is TRBJ1-6, the V gene TRBV5-1; 7 positions match TRBD1. J gave up 8 bases and V 2 bases, and 7 bases lay outside the gene matches. CDR3 length: 15 amino acids. The germline gives CDR1 SGHRS, CDR2 YFSETQ. CDR3 nucleotide sequence: TGCGCCAGCAGCTTTACAGGGGATCCATATTCACCCCTCCACTTT. It translates to CASSFTGDPYSPLHF.

A few counts support this clone. The CDR3 spells CASSPGGMNYGYTF. CDR3 coding DNA: TGTGCCAGCTCCCCGGGAGGGATGAACTATGGCTACACCTTC. The chain links TRBV18 to TRBJ1-2; D not resolved. CDR1 is KGHSH and CDR2 is LQKENI in the germline V gene. V lost 6 bases to trimming and J lost 2 bases, with 13 bases between them. There are 14 residues in the CDR3.

The chain recombines TRBV19 with TRBJ2-2; 9 bases match TRBD1. This CDR3 contains 14 residues. V trimming: 7 bases; J trimming: 4 bases; junction bases outside the gene matches: 4. Germline values: CDR1 LNHDA, CDR2 SQIVND (reference sequence). CDR3 nucleotide sequence: TGTGCCAGTACACCGACAGGGGGCACCGGGGAGCTGTTTTTT. This translates into CASTPTGGTGELFF. Together with reference TRBV19 and TRBJ2-2, the CDR3 gives the full variable domain: DGGITQSPKYLFRKEGQNVTLSCEQNLNHDAMYWYRQDPGQGLRLIYYSQIVNDFQKGDIAEGYSVSREKKESFPLTVTSAQKNPTAFYLCASTPTGGTGELFFGEGSRLTVL.

This clone was detected only a few times. J is TRBJ2-7 and V is TRBV6-8, with D perhaps matching TRBD1 (6 bases). Per the germline V gene, CDR1 is MNHGY and CDR2 is SAAAGT. This CDR3 contains 14 residues. The V end lost 6 bases, the J end lost 2 bases, and 14 bases lay between the germline ends. Here the CDR3 reads CASRPGHLPYEQYF. CDR3 in DNA: TGTGCCAGCAGACCGGGACACCTTCCCTACGAGCAGTACTTC.

V and J are TRBV18 and TRBJ1-3, with 11 bases matching TRBD1. V lost 5 bases and J lost 0; bases outside the gene matches: 3. The CDR3 consists of 16 residues. CDR1 KGHSH and CDR2 LQKENI come from the germline V gene. In DNA, the CDR3 is TGTGCCAGCTCAACCGGGACAGGGGGCTCTGGAAACACCATATATTTT. This encodes CASSTGTGGSGNTIYF. The entire variable domain, with the rest obtained from reference TRBV18 and TRBJ1-3, is as follows: NAGVMQNPRHLVRRRGQEARLRCSPMKGHSHVYWYRQLPEEGLKFMVYLQKENIIDESGMPKERFSAEFPKEGPSILRIQQVVRGDSAAYFCASSTGTGGSGNTIYFGEGSWLTVV.

This clone was found a few times. The chain carries TRBV23-1 and TRBJ1-6; TRBD1 aligns across 7 bases. TRBV23-1 is an ORF; its function is uncertain. With V trimmed by 6 bases and J by 5 bases, 1 base remained unmatched. The CDR3 length is 13 residues. CDR3 in amino acids: CASRGTDNSPLHF. The CDR3 bases are TGCGCCAGCAGGGGGACAGATAATTCACCCCTCCACTTT.

The chain links TRBV5-1 to TRBJ2-3; D possibly uses TRBD1 or TRBD2 (5 bases each). Germline CDR1 and CDR2: SGHRS and YFSETQ. The CDR3 has 15 amino acids. Deletions cut 4 bases from V and 2 bases from J, with 14 bases between. This CDR3 reads CASSRTGTHTDTQYF. CDR3 DNA: TGCGCCAGCAGCAGAACCGGGACCCACACAGATACGCAGTATTTT.

This clone was seen only a few times. This sequence joins TRBV7-5 and TRBJ1-1; the DNA was not compared with TRBD1, the D call given in the table. TRBV7-5 is labeled a pseudogene. CDR3 size: 19 residues. CDR3 sequence reads: CASSLARTGRALRNTEAFF. CDR3 DNA sequence: TGTGCCAGCAGCTTAGCGCGGACAGGCAGGGCCCTCCGGAACACTGAAGCTTTCTTT.

Relative to its sample, this clone is medium-sized. V gene TRBV9 combines with J gene TRBJ1-6; the match to TRBD1 covers 9 bases. Germline loops: CDR1 SGDLS, CDR2 YYNGEE. This CDR3 spans 14 amino acids. With V trimmed by 5 bases and J by 7 bases, 4 bases remained unmatched. The CDR3 sequence is CASREGTGNSPLHF. The CDR3 DNA reads as TGTGCCAGCAGGGAGGGGACAGGGAATTCACCCCTCCACTTT.

By proportion, this clone is medium-sized. The chain has TRBV6-8 and TRBJ2-7, with a weak D call TRBD1 (6 bases). Trimming left V 6 bases short and J 2 bases short, with 14 bases between. The CDR3 spans 14 residues. Germline CDR1 reads MNHGY; CDR2 reads SAAAGT. The DNA for the CDR3 is TGTGCCAGCAGCATCCGGGACACGACCTACGAGCAGTACTTC. The encoded protein is CASSIRDTTYEQYF.

The gene calls are TRBV11-3 and TRBJ1-6; possible D gene TRBD1, 5 bases. The CDR3 is made up of 15 amino acids. The germline gives CDR1 SGHNT, CDR2 YENEEA. The V end was cut by 5 bases, the J end by 0 bases, with 8 bases between. In DNA, the CDR3 is TGTGCCAGCAGCCGACAGAGCTCCTATAATTCACCCCTCCACTTT. Translating it yields CASSRQSSYNSPLHF.